Sequencing of this T cell receptor (beta chain) was carried out in a study of blood T cells in healthy people across ages. Study-level findings and limits: A greater number of naive CD4+ cells and higher diversity distinguished long-lived donors from aged donors. Researchers deemed the diversity estimates from one million T cells underestimates.

On this clonotype itself: Antigen: not known.

The junction had 5 bases not matched to a gene; V was cut back by 5 bases and J by 1 base. CDR3 length: 14 residues. Alongside a J-beta primer mix, a sample-barcoded 5' primer served in a second PCR lasting about 7 to 11 cycles. TCRdb redid the calling of the 5' RACE reads with MiXCR, one entry per CDR3 protein. Of around 500,000 distinct CDR3 sequences listed, over 25% are singletons. The same specimen was also included in a second study, on T cells of mothers and their children. From that study: No persistent microchimeric T cell clones were detected.

The origin of this receptor is a boy aged 2 to 10 in good health. This chain uses TRBV12-3 or TRBV12-4 with TRBJ2-7, with 7 positions matching TRBD2. Sequenced: blood. The CDR3 DNA sequence: TGTGCCAGCAGTCGAGGACTAGATTCCTACGAGCAGTACTTC. Amino acids: CASSRGLDSYEQYF.